These 30 T cell receptor beta chains were sequenced from one sample in a study of OX40 agonist ivuxolimab in advanced cancers. Profiled with immunoSEQ multiplex PCR; TCRdb holds only in-frame clones, not every one. The sample has about 94,000 clones; over 75% are singletons. Source: CD4+ or CD8+ T cells sorted from blood, taken in a trial of the OX40 agonist ivuxolimab. The origin of the receptors is an adult with an advanced solid tumor such as melanoma, head and neck, liver or kidney cancer.

The J gene is TRBJ1-6, the V gene TRBV30; TRBD1 might be the D (6 bases). This CDR3 spans 14 amino acids. The V gene lost 0 bases and the J gene lost 5 bases, with 8 bases spanning the gap. Germline values: CDR1 GTSNPN, CDR2 SVGIG (reference sequence). CDR3 protein: CAWSVRDNNSPLHF. CDR3 nucleotide sequence: TGTGCCTGGAGTGTACGGGACAATAATTCACCCCTCCACTTT. The whole variable domain, filled in from reference TRBV30 and TRBJ1-6, reads SQTIHQWPATLVQPVGSPLSLECTVEGTSNPNLYWYRQAAGRGLQLLFYSVGIGQISSEVPQNLSASRPQDRQFILSSKKLLLSDSGFYLCAWSVRDNNSPLHFGNGTRLTVT.

The rearrangement joins TRBV5-4 to TRBJ2-1; 7 positions match TRBD2. Germline V CDR1 and CDR2: SGHNT, YYREEE (reference sequence). The CDR3 consists of 18 residues. V was pared by 2 bases and J by 7 bases, with 18 bases of the junction left unmatched. The CDR3 reads CASSFVGGRDYAGNEQFF. The CDR3 nucleotides are TGTGCCAGCAGCTTCGTGGGGGGTCGGGACTACGCGGGGAATGAGCAGTTCTTC.

The chain has TRBV6-5 and TRBJ2-3; D gene uncertain. The germline V gene encodes CDR1 MNHEY and CDR2 SVGAGI. This CDR3 has 16 residues. V dropped 0 bases and J dropped 6 bases, with 16 bases sitting between them. In nucleotides, the CDR3 is TGTGCCAGCAGTTACTCGTTTGCGTGGGTTTCGGATACGCAGTATTTT. This codes for CASSYSFAWVSDTQYF.

This sequence joins TRBV18 and TRBJ1-6, with 7 bases aligning to TRBD1. Germline V gene lookup returns CDR1 KGHSH and CDR2 LQKENI. V trimming: 2 bases; J trimming: 5 bases; junction bases outside the gene matches: 6. This CDR3 has 16 residues. The CDR3 DNA is TGTGCCAGCTCACCAACGGACAGGCTAAATAATTCACCCCTCCACTTT. Amino acid sequence: CASSPTDRLNNSPLHF.

The CDR3, as DNA: TGTGCCAGCTCACTCCGACAGGGGGCCACAGATACGCAGTATTTT. Its translation: CASSLRQGATDTQYF. V and J are TRBV18 and TRBJ2-3, with 10 bases that match TRBD1. The CDR3 length is 15 residues. Germline V gene lookup returns CDR1 KGHSH and CDR2 LQKENI. V shed 4 bases, J shed 2 bases, and the junction held 3 bases outside the gene matches.

The chain has TRBV7-2 and TRBJ2-1, with a tentative D call TRBD1 (5 bases). Germline CDR1 and CDR2: SGHTA and FQGNSA. V was pared by 4 bases and J by 9 bases, with 13 bases between. The length of the CDR3 is 13 residues. CDR3 bases: TGTGCCAGCAGCTATCAAGGGGTGGGTGAGCAGTTCTTC. As protein: CASSYQGVGEQFF.

This chain joins TRBV5-6 and TRBJ1-6; 7 nucleotides match TRBD1. The trim removed 0 bases at V and 10 bases at J, leaving 7 bases unmatched. In germline, CDR1 is SGHDT, CDR2 YYEEEE. CDR3 length equals 15 residues. The CDR3 DNA reads TGTGCCAGCAGCTTGGGTACAGGGGCAGGATCACCCCTCCACTTT. This codes for CASSLGTGAGSPLHF.

This clone was observed a single time. V gene TRBV6-6 combines with J gene TRBJ2-7; TRBD2 might be the D (6 bases). Trimming took off 6 bases at V and 0 bases at J, with 12 bases between the two ends. The V gene's germline CDR1 is MNHNY and CDR2 SVGAGI (reference sequence). This CDR3 spans 14 amino acids. The CDR3 nucleotides read TGTGCCAGCAGCCGGGACTCAAACTCCTACGAGCAGTACTTC. Translation: CASSRDSNSYEQYF.

The chain combines TRBV9 with TRBJ2-7; TRBD1 matches at 9 bases. The CDR3 length is 14 residues. Losses at the gene ends were 3 bases for V and 4 bases for J; bases not matched to a gene: 5. CDR1 and CDR2 from the germline V gene are SGDLS and YYNGEE. CDR3 bases: TGTGCCAGCAGCGAAACAGGGGGCGCGTACGAGCAGTACTTC. It translates to CASSETGGAYEQYF.

The chain couples TRBV11-3 to TRBJ1-4; the D is unclear. Trimming left V 5 bases short and J 0 bases short, with 19 bases between. Per germline, CDR1 SGHNT and CDR2 YENEEA. This CDR3 contains 18 residues. This CDR3 reads CASSRLPGPSATNEKLFF. CDR3 in DNA: TGTGCCAGCAGCCGACTGCCTGGGCCGTCAGCAACTAATGAAAAACTGTTTTTT.

This clone was picked up one time. V usage is TRBV6-1 and J usage is TRBJ1-2; D may be TRBD1 (5 bases). The CDR3 totals 16 residues. Germline CDR1 and CDR2: MNHNS and SASEGT. The V end was cut by 3 bases, the J end by 7 bases, with 21 bases between. CDR3 sequence: CASSETSGEPPSGYTF. The CDR3 DNA reads as TGTGCCAGCAGTGAGACTTCGGGGGAGCCCCCGAGTGGCTACACCTTC.

This clone was recorded once. The V and J genes are TRBV27 and TRBJ1-6; no clear D gene. The germline V and J ends were trimmed by 10 bases and 7 bases, with 11 bases remaining between them. Germline assignment: CDR1 MNHEY and CDR2 SMNVEV (reference sequence). The CDR3 sequence is 12 residues long. In DNA, the CDR3 is TGTGCCACCCGTCGAAGCAATTCACCCCTCCACTTT. Its translation is CATRRSNSPLHF.

The chain is built from TRBV5-6 and TRBJ1-3, with TRBD1 identical over 9 bases. With V trimmed by 0 bases and J by 0 bases, 1 base remained unmatched. The V gene's germline CDR1 is SGHDT and CDR2 YYEEEE. This CDR3 region has 16 residues. The CDR3 protein is CASSLGQGGSGNTIYF. The CDR3 nucleotides read TGTGCCAGCAGCTTGGGACAGGGGGGCTCTGGAAACACCATATATTTT.

V and J are TRBV7-9 and TRBJ2-2; TRBD1 matches at 10 bases. Losses at the gene ends were 5 bases for V and 6 bases for J; bases not matched to a gene: 6. CDR1 and CDR2 (germline): SEHNR, FQNEAQ (reference sequence). CDR3 length: 15 amino acids. In DNA, the CDR3 is TGTGCCAGCAGCGTTGACAGGGGGCTCGCCGGGGAGCTGTTTTTT. Translating gives CASSVDRGLAGELFF.

In DNA form, the CDR3 reads TGTGCCAGCACCCCGGGACGGACATATAATTCACCCCTCCACTTT. Its translation is CASTPGRTYNSPLHF. The chain joins TRBV6-6 to TRBJ1-6, with TRBD1 as a possible D gene (5 bases). The ends were cut back, 7 bases at V and 4 bases at J, with 14 bases in the middle. CDR3 length: 15 amino acids. The germline V gene encodes CDR1 MNHNY and CDR2 SVGAGI (reference sequence).

This chain links TRBV7-2 with TRBJ2-3; D remains ambiguous. The CDR3 length is 13 residues. Trimming removed 5 bases from V and 3 bases from J, with 9 bases in between. The germline V gene has CDR1 SGHTA and CDR2 FQGNSA. The CDR3: CASSLSSTDTQYF. The CDR3 region has the DNA TGTGCCAGCAGCCTATCTAGTACAGATACGCAGTATTTT.

The chain joins TRBV18 to TRBJ2-7, with 11 bases identical to TRBD1. The V and J ends lost 0 bases and 3 bases, in that order; junction bases with no gene match: 4. CDR3 size: 16 residues. Germline CDR1 and CDR2: KGHSH and LQKENI. For the CDR3, the DNA is TGTGCCAGCTCACCACCGGGGACAGGGGGGGTCTACGAGCAGTACTTC. This encodes CASSPPGTGGVYEQYF.

The V and J genes are TRBV7-9 and TRBJ1-4; 7 nucleotides match TRBD1. Trimming at V came to 5 bases and at J to 7 bases, leaving 10 bases not matched to a gene. CDR1 and CDR2 from the germline V gene are SEHNR and FQNEAQ (reference sequence). This CDR3 region has 15 residues. In DNA, the CDR3 is TGTGCCAGCAGCGGAGCAGGGGGAGTAGGTGAAAAACTGTTTTTT. It is translated as CASSGAGGVGEKLFF.

In nucleotides, the CDR3 is TGTGCCAGCAGTTTATCGGGATCCCCTTTTCGTAATTCACCCCTCCACTTT. This translates into CASSLSGSPFRNSPLHF. The J gene is TRBJ1-6, the V gene TRBV27; no firm D call. The CDR3 covers 17 residues. The V end was cut by 0 bases, the J end by 6 bases, with 15 bases between. Germline V lookup: CDR1 MNHEY, CDR2 SMNVEV (reference sequence).

The chain links TRBV12-5 to TRBJ1-1; perhaps TRBD1 as D (6 bases). The CDR3 has 15 amino acids. CDR1 is LGHNT and CDR2 is FRNRAP in the germline V gene. V lost 5 bases and J lost 2, with 15 bases in between. CDR3 amino acids: CASGPPGHLNTEAFF. For the CDR3, the DNA is TGTGCTAGTGGTCCTCCGGGACACCTTAACACTGAAGCTTTCTTT.

The chain couples TRBV19 to TRBJ1-2; 8 bases agree with TRBD1. J gave up 4 bases and V 4 bases, and 5 bases lay outside the gene matches. Germline CDR1 and CDR2: LNHDA and SQIVND (reference sequence). CDR3 size: 14 residues. In DNA form, the CDR3 reads TGTGCCAGTAGTAGGCAGGGGGCCGTCTATGGCTACACCTTC. Translating it yields CASSRQGAVYGYTF.

This clone came up a few times. V and J are TRBV2 and TRBJ2-1, with 8 nucleotides matching TRBD1. Germline V gives CDR1 SNHLY, CDR2 FYNNEI. The CDR3 is 14 residues long. V trimming: 7 bases; J trimming: 4 bases; junction bases outside the gene matches: 6. The CDR3 nucleotides are TGTGCCAGCAACGGACAGGGCACTTACAATGAGCAGTTCTTC. It translates to CASNGQGTYNEQFF.

The rearrangement joins TRBV19 to TRBJ1-2, with D maybe TRBD1 (6 bases). Trimming took off 1 base at V and 6 bases at J, with 15 bases between the two ends. Germline V lookup: CDR1 LNHDA, CDR2 SQIVND (reference sequence). The length of the CDR3 is 15 residues. This CDR3 is CASSIGTGSVDGYTF. In DNA form, the CDR3 reads TGTGCCAGTAGTATAGGAACAGGGAGCGTGGATGGCTACACCTTC.

This clone was seen a few times. The chain links TRBV18 to TRBJ2-1; possible D gene TRBD1, 5 bases. The CDR3 has 15 amino acids. Germline V CDR1 and CDR2: KGHSH, LQKENI. V gave up 4 bases and J gave up 3 bases, with 13 bases separating them. CDR3 DNA sequence: TGTGCCAGCTCACTTGACAGCTCTATCTACAATGAGCAGTTCTTC. Encoded protein: CASSLDSSIYNEQFF.

V usage is TRBV19 and J usage is TRBJ2-1; 7 nucleotides line up with TRBD1. V shed 3 bases, J shed 10 bases, and the junction held 6 bases outside the gene matches. Per germline, CDR1 LNHDA and CDR2 SQIVND (reference sequence). The CDR3 is 13 amino acids. The CDR3 coding sequence is TGTGCCAGTAGTATGACCGGACAGGTGGAGCAGTTCTTC. It translates to CASSMTGQVEQFF. Looking up the rest from reference TRBV19 and TRBJ2-1 gives the full variable domain: DGGITQSPKYLFRKEGQNVTLSCEQNLNHDAMYWYRQDPGQGLRLIYYSQIVNDFQKGDIAEGYSVSREKKESFPLTVTSAQKNPTAFYLCASSMTGQVEQFFGPGTRLTVL.

The chain joins TRBV30 to TRBJ2-5, with 7 bases that match TRBD2. There are 12 residues in the CDR3. Trimming removed 5 bases from V and 7 bases from J; junction bases left unmatched: 7. Germline values: CDR1 GTSNPN, CDR2 SVGIG (reference sequence). The CDR3 DNA follows: TGTGCCTGGCGGGGGACTACGCGGACCCAGTACTTC. Amino acid sequence: CAWRGTTRTQYF. Combining the CDR3 with reference TRBV30 and TRBJ2-5 gives the whole variable domain SQTIHQWPATLVQPVGSPLSLECTVEGTSNPNLYWYRQAAGRGLQLLFYSVGIGQISSEVPQNLSASRPQDRQFILSSKKLLLSDSGFYLCAWRGTTRTQYFGPGTRLLVL.

The chain recombines TRBV10-3 with TRBJ2-1; unclear D gene. The V gene lost 3 bases and the J gene lost 8 bases, with 20 bases spanning the gap. The CDR3 has 16 amino acids. Germline V gives CDR1 ENHRY, CDR2 SYGVKD. The CDR3 loop is CAISDSSATLRDEQFF. The CDR3 DNA is TGTGCCATCAGTGACTCTTCAGCCACGCTTAGGGATGAGCAGTTCTTC.

The J gene is TRBJ1-2, the V gene TRBV5-1, with a possible D match to TRBD1 (6 bases). The V end lost 4 bases, the J end lost 7 bases, and 11 bases lay between the germline ends. Germline V lookup: CDR1 SGHRS, CDR2 YFSETQ. The CDR3 has 12 amino acids. The CDR3 DNA reads as TGCGCCAGCAGCACGACAGGACTTGGCTACACCTTC. As protein: CASSTTGLGYTF.

V gene TRBV7-2 combines with J gene TRBJ2-5; no clear D. The CDR3 contains 14 residues. CDR1 SGHTA and CDR2 FQGNSA come from the germline V gene. V lost 5 bases and J 5 bases, leaving 15 bases between the germline ends. CDR3 nucleotide sequence: TGTGCCAGCAGCCCGATTTCCCTGAGGGAGACCCAGTACTTC. Its protein is CASSPISLRETQYF.

The chain is built from TRBV5-1 and TRBJ1-4; weak D call: TRBD1 (5 bases). Germline lookup yields CDR1 SGHRS and CDR2 YFSETQ. V was pared by 3 bases and J by 7 bases, with 10 bases between. The CDR3 is 13 residues long. The CDR3 DNA follows: TGCGCCAGCAGCTCAGGGCCGACTGAAAAACTGTTTTTT. Its protein product is CASSSGPTEKLFF.